In its sample, the clone carrying this T cell receptor beta chain was seen a few times. As yet, its antigen is unknown. CDR1 and CDR2 (germline): SGDLS, YYNGEE. The CDR3 runs to 16 residues. The trim removed 3 bases at V and 5 bases at J, leaving 9 bases unmatched. The source of the sample is a study of cytomegalovirus exposure and HLA in healthy donors. About the study: Most genotyped donors, over 70% of about 430, had Caucasian-associated genetic ancestry. Study-wide results and caveats: A later analysis linked a missense variant in DCLRE1C to the trimming of TCR beta V and J genes.

Both 60 Vbeta primers and 13 Jbeta primers went into the PCR. Repertoires were generated with immunoSEQ multiplex PCR, while TCRdb's copy carries only in-frame clones and drops some. The data contain hundreds of thousands of clones, roughly 85% of them singletons. Sequenced material: PBMCs. This rearrangement joins TRBV9 to TRBJ2-2; 8 nucleotides line up with TRBD1. This receptor was taken from a male donor in good health and CMV-seronegative. CDR3 in amino acids: CASSARQGLRTGELFF. As DNA, the CDR3 is TGTGCCAGCAGCGCAAGACAGGGGTTGAGAACCGGGGAGCTGTTTTTT.